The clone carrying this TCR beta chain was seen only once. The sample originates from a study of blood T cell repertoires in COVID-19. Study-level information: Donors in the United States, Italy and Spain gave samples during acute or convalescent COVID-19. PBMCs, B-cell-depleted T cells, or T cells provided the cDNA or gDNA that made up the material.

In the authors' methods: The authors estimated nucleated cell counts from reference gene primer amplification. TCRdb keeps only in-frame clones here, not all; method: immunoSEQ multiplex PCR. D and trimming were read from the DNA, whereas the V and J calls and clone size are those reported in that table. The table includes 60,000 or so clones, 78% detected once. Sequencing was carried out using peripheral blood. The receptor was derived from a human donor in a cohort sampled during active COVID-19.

CDR3 protein: CASSSAGSFYGYTF. The CDR3 nucleotides are TGCGCCAGCAGCTCAGCAGGATCATTTTATGGCTACACCTTC. The gene calls are TRBV5-1 and TRBJ1-2, with D uncertain. This CDR3 contains 14 residues. Germline values: CDR1 SGHRS, CDR2 YFSETQ. Trimming removed 3 bases from V and 5 bases from J, with 14 bases in between.